The sequence of this T cell receptor (beta chain) was determined in a study of radiotherapy plus CTLA-4 blockade in lung cancer. Study as a whole: There were objective responses in 15% to 20% of patients, and over 25% had disease control.

The assay was immunoSEQ multiplex PCR, and TCRdb's table has in-frame clones only and misses some. The sample records about 73,000 clones, around 87% being singletons. The V and J ends lost 3 bases and 4 bases respectively, with 12 bases between them. The germline CDR1 and CDR2 sequences are MDHEN and SYDVKM. This CDR3 spans 14 amino acids. The sample was peripheral blood, taken from a patient treated with radiotherapy plus ipilimumab. The chain recombines TRBV28 with TRBJ2-5; D is perhaps TRBD1 (5 bases). The TCR comes from a human donor with non-small cell lung cancer that progressed on radiotherapy plus ipilimumab. CDR3 region: CASSFSRVSETQYF. For the CDR3, the DNA is TGTGCCAGCAGTTTTTCCAGGGTTTCAGAGACCCAGTACTTC.